This T cell receptor (beta chain) was profiled in a study of type 1 regulatory T cells. Study as a whole: This in vitro CD4 product, T-allo10, is enriched for Tr1 cells and alloantigen-specific.

TCRdb processed the reads anew with MiXCR; each CDR3 protein has one entry. The table records tens of thousands of distinct CDR3 sequences, roughly an eighth of them present only once. From germline, CDR1 is DFQATT and CDR2 SNEGSKA (reference sequence). The CDR3 is 12 residues long. Trimming stripped 5 bases from V and 4 bases from J, with 11 bases between. Study-wide findings and caveats: Compared with non-type 1 regulatory T cells, type 1 regulatory T cells showed a more restricted TCR repertoire.

This clonotype was observed many times. Its target is not known. J is TRBJ1-1 and V is TRBV20-1; D ambiguous. This sequence was found in a human donor in good health. The sample consisted of cultured non-Tr1 T cells, either the whole culture or a sorted T cell fraction (not recorded which). The CDR3 region is CSAGRGSTEAFF. CDR3 coding DNA: TGCAGTGCTGGGAGAGGGAGCACTGAAGCTTTCTTT.